This T cell receptor (beta chain) originates from a study of brain T cells in children with intractable seizures. Notes on the study in general: Each case's top public CDR3 resembled known HCMV, EBV or influenza A CDR3s.

Surgery cases with the highest brain T cell transcript signatures were chosen for sequencing. This clone was counted a single time. Its matching antigen is unknown. The CDR3 is 17 amino acids. Sequencing used immunoSEQ multiplex PCR; TCRdb keeps in-frame clones, though not all of them. The sample comprises approximately 7,800 clones, roughly 75% of which are singletons, and about 9.4% rests with the top ten. The V gene is TRBV21-1, the J gene TRBJ1-6. TRBV21-1 corresponds to a pseudogene. Sequenced here: resected brain tissue, sampled at surgery. The TCR was taken from a boy in the first two years of life with tuberous sclerosis and intractable seizures. The CDR3 is CASSRCPAVIRASPLHF. The CDR3 DNA is TGTGCCAGCAGTAGATGCCCCGCAGTAATTAGGGCTTCACCCCTCCACTTT.